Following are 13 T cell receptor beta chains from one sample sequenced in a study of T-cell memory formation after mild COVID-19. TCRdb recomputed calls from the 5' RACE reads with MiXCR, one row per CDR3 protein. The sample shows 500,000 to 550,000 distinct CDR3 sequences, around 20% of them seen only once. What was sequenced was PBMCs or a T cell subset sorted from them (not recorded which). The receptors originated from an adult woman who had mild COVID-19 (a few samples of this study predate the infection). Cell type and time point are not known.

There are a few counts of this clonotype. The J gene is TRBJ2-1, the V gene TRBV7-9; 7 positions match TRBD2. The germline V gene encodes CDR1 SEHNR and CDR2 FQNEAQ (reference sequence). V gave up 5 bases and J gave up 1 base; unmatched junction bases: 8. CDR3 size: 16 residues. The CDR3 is CASSPAGLVSYNEQFF. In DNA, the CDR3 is TGTGCCAGCAGCCCAGCTGGACTAGTATCCTACAATGAGCAGTTCTTC.

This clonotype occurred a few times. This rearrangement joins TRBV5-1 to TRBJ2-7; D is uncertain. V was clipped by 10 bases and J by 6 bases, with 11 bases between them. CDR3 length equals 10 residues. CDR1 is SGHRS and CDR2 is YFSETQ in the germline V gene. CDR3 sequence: CAVVGREQYF. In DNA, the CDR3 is TGCGCCGTGGTAGGTCGCGAGCAGTACTTC.

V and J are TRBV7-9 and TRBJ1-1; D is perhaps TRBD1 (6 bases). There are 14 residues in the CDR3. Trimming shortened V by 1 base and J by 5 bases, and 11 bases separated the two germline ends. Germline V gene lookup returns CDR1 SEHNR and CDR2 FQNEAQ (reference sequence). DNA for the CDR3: TGTGCCAGCAGCTTAGATGACAGGCGGACTGAAGCTTTCTTT. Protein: CASSLDDRRTEAFF.

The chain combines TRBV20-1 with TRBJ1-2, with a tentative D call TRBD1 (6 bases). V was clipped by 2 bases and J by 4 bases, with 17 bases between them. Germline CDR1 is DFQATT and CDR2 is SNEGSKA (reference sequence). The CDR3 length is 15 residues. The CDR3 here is CSARPRGGSIYGYTF. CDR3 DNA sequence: TGCAGTGCTAGACCAAGGGGGGGATCGATCTATGGCTACACCTTC.

The CDR3 sequence is CASSRSTGVAEKLFF. CDR3 coding DNA: TGTGCCAGCAGCCGATCGACAGGGGTAGCGGAAAAACTGTTTTTT. The chain links TRBV14 to TRBJ1-4, with 8 bases fitting TRBD1. V was pared by 4 bases and J by 8 bases, with 9 bases of the junction left unmatched. The CDR3 consists of 15 residues. From germline, CDR1 is SGHDN and CDR2 FVKESK.

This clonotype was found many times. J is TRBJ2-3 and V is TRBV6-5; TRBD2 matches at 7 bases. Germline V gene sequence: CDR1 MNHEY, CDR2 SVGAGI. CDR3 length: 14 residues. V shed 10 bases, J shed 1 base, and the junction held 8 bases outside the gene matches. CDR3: CATKLAIGTDTQYF. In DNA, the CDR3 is TGTGCCACGAAACTAGCGATCGGCACAGATACGCAGTATTTT.

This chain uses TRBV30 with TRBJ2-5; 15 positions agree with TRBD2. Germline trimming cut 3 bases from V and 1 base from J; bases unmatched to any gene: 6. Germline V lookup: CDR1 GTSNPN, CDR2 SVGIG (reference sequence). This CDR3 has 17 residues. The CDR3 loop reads CAWSAGTSGRIQETQYF. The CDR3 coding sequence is TGTGCCTGGAGCGCCGGGACTAGCGGGAGGATCCAAGAGACCCAGTACTTC. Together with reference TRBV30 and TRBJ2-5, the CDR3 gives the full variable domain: SQTIHQWPATLVQPVGSPLSLECTVEGTSNPNLYWYRQAAGRGLQLLFYSVGIGQISSEVPQNLSASRPQDRQFILSSKKLLLSDSGFYLCAWSAGTSGRIQETQYFGPGTRLLVL.

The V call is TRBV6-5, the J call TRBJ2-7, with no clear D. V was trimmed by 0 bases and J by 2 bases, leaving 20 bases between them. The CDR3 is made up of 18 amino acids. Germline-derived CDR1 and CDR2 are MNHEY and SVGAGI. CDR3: CASSYSTSSPQPTYEQYF. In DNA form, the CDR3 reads TGTGCCAGCAGTTACTCGACTTCATCCCCACAGCCGACCTACGAGCAGTACTTC.

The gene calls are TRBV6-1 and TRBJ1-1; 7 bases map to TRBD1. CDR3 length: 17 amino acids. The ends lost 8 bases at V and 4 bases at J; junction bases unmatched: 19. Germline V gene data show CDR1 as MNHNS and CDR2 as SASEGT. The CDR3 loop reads CASYHQPGRGWTTEAFF. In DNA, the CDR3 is TGTGCCAGCTATCACCAACCGGGCAGGGGGTGGACCACTGAAGCTTTCTTT.

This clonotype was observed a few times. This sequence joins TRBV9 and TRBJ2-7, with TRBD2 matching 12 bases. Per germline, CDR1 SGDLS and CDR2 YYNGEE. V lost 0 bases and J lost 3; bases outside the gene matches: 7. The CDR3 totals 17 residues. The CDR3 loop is CASSVAPTTSGSYEQYF. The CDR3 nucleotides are TGTGCCAGCAGCGTAGCCCCGACGACTAGCGGGAGCTACGAGCAGTACTTC.

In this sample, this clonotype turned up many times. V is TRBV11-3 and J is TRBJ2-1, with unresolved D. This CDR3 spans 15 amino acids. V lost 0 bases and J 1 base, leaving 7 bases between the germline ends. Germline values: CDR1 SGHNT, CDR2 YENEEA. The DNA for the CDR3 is TGTGCCAGCAGCTTAGAAAGCAGTTCCTACAATGAGCAGTTCTTC. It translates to CASSLESSSYNEQFF.

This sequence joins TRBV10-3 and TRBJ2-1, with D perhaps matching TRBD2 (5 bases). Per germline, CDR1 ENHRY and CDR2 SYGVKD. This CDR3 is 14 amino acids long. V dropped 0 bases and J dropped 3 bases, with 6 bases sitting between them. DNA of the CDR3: TGTGCCATCAGTGAGTCCGGACTCTACAATGAGCAGTTCTTC. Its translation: CAISESGLYNEQFF.

In nucleotides, the CDR3 is TGCGCCAGCAGTCAAAAGGGACTAGCGGAAGAGACCCAGTACTTC. Translation: CASSQKGLAEETQYF. The rearrangement joins TRBV23-1 to TRBJ2-5; 11 positions agree with TRBD2. TRBV23-1 qualifies as an ORF whose function is uncertain. This CDR3 has 15 residues. V dropped 2 bases and J dropped 3; count of bases not matched to a gene: 2.